A single T cell receptor beta chain is shown here with its context. As yet, its antigen is unknown. Germline assignment: CDR1 DFQATT and CDR2 SNEGSKA (reference sequence). V was cut by 6 bases and J by 0 bases, with 17 bases left in between. The CDR3 consists of 16 residues. Peripheral blood genomic DNA, not sorted cells or RNA, was the template. Rearranged V-D-J TRB sequences were amplified with a mixed TRB-A/B primer pool. MiXCR, applied by TCRdb to the multiplex PCR reads, yields one record per CDR3 protein. Of 6,000 to 8,000 distinct CDR3 sequences in the sample, roughly a fifth were seen once. This entry is derived from a study of T cell repertoires in aging, cancer and after chemotherapy. Findings of the study overall: Age-matched healthy donors had significantly more diverse, less clonal blood TCR repertoires than untreated cancer patients.

Sequenced input: blood. The sequence derives from a human donor with a blood cancer. This sequence joins TRBV20-1 and TRBJ1-4; maybe TRBD1 (5 bases). The CDR3 nucleotides read TGCAGTGCATCTCGGCCGGGGCCCCCAACTAATGAAAAACTGTTTTTT. Translated: CSASRPGPPTNEKLFF.